This section outlines one T cell receptor (beta chain) sequence together with its context. The sample is drawn from a study of blood T cell repertoires in COVID-19. The CDR3 is 13 amino acids. V lost 7 bases and J 2 bases, leaving 14 bases between the germline ends. Germline CDR1 and CDR2: SQVTM and ANQGSEA. Libraries were prepared by immunoSEQ multiplex PCR; TCRdb keeps only in-frame clonotypes and omits some of them. Of about 240,000 clones in the sample, about 90% were seen once. The receptor's source is a man in his 60s who had recovered from COVID-19. The rearrangement uses TRBV29-1 and TRBJ1-2; a weak D match, TRBD1 (6 bases). Source material: peripheral blood. DNA for the CDR3: TGCAGCGCACCAGTGGACAGCAACTATGGCTACACCTTC. Protein sequence: CSAPVDSNYGYTF. The full variable domain, rest sourced from reference TRBV29-1 and TRBJ1-2, is SAVISQKPSRDICQRGTSLTIQCQVDSQVTMMFWYRQQPGQSLTLIATANQGSEATYESGFVIDKFPISRPNLTFSTLTVSNMSPEDSSIYLCSAPVDSNYGYTFGSGTRLTVV.